These 32 T cell receptor beta chains originate from one sample sequenced in a study of vaccination and CD4 T cells after COVID-19. Sequenced with the Oncomine TCR Beta short-read assay was DNA taken from cultured CD4+ T cells. TCRdb fed the PCR reads into MiXCR, producing one record per CDR3 protein. The sample includes approximately 22,000 distinct CDR3 sequences, 42% of them seen just once. Time point of the sample: late sampling 161 to 241 days after vaccination in three convalescent patients. The treatment here: roughly 11-day PBMC culture with coronavirus spike peptide pools or control peptides (ViraFEST assay). What these receptors recognize is not known. The specimen comprised CD4+ T cells from blood, cultured in vitro, sampled about 7 months after SARS-CoV-2 vaccination. These receptors originate from a human donor who had recovered from COVID-19.

This clonotype was seen only a few times. This chain links TRBV20-1 with TRBJ2-3; D remains ambiguous. Per the germline V gene, CDR1 is DFQATT and CDR2 is SNEGSKA (reference sequence). V lost 5 bases and J 5 bases, leaving 11 bases between the germline ends. The CDR3 length is 12 residues. This CDR3 reads CSAPLQRDTQYF. CDR3 bases: TGCAGTGCTCCTCTCCAAAGAGATACGCAGTATTTT.

V usage is TRBV10-3 and J usage is TRBJ2-1; 10 bases align to TRBD2. With 2 bases clipped from V and 6 bases from J, the junction kept 16 bases outside the gene matches. CDR3 length equals 19 residues. Germline CDR1 is ENHRY and CDR2 is SYGVKD. CDR3 sequence (DNA): TGTGCCATCAGTGAGCACGGGCAGTCCGGGACTAGCGTGTTCAATGAGCAGTTCTTC. Translated: CAISEHGQSGTSVFNEQFF.

The chain uses TRBV20-1 and TRBJ2-7; 7 positions agree with TRBD2. The CDR3 sequence is 16 residues long. V lost 0 bases and J lost 7; bases outside the gene matches: 15. Germline CDR1 is DFQATT and CDR2 is SNEGSKA (reference sequence). CDR3 loop: CSARDGSRGLRGEQYF. CDR3 nucleotides: TGCAGTGCTAGAGATGGTTCGAGGGGACTACGTGGGGAGCAGTACTTC.

V is TRBV10-3 and J is TRBJ2-1, with 11 bases fitting TRBD2. V lost 2 bases to trimming and J lost 2 bases; unmatched junction nucleotides: 2. The CDR3 totals 16 residues. Germline-derived CDR1 and CDR2 are ENHRY and SYGVKD. The CDR3 protein is CAISETSGSAYNEQFF. CDR3 bases: TGTGCCATCAGTGAGACTAGCGGGAGTGCCTACAATGAGCAGTTCTTC.

The V and J genes are TRBV7-8 and TRBJ2-1; TRBD2 matches 10 bases. The germline V gene encodes CDR1 SGHVS and CDR2 FQNEAQ. V was pared by 5 bases and J by 5 bases, with 9 bases of the junction left unmatched. The CDR3 totals 16 residues. CDR3 protein: CASSPLAGIGHNEQFF. CDR3 sequence (DNA): TGTGCCAGCAGCCCACTAGCGGGAATCGGGCACAATGAGCAGTTCTTC.

The chain joins TRBV10-3 to TRBJ2-7; D is perhaps TRBD1 (6 bases). Germline assignment: CDR1 ENHRY and CDR2 SYGVKD. With 6 bases removed from V and 5 bases from J, the gap between germline ends came to 11 bases. The CDR3 has 12 residues. CDR3 in amino acids: CAIREAGDEQYF. The CDR3, as DNA: TGTGCCATCAGAGAAGCAGGGGACGAGCAGTACTTC.

V usage is TRBV20-1 and J usage is TRBJ2-7; 8 nucleotides line up with TRBD2. The length of the CDR3 is 14 residues. The germline V gene encodes CDR1 DFQATT and CDR2 SNEGSKA (reference sequence). Unmatched junction bases numbered 7, after V lost 0 bases and J lost 6 bases. The CDR3 spells CSARDLAAGVEQYF. In nucleotides, the CDR3 is TGCAGTGCTAGAGATCTAGCAGCGGGAGTCGAGCAGTACTTC.

This clonotype was seen only a few times. DNA of the CDR3: TGCAGCGTTCAGAAGGGGCTGAGCCAAGAGACCCAGTACTTC. Residues: CSVQKGLSQETQYF. The rearrangement joins TRBV29-1 to TRBJ2-5; D is possibly TRBD1 (5 bases). The V end lost 5 bases, the J end lost 1 base, and 14 bases lay between the germline ends. Germline loops: CDR1 SQVTM, CDR2 ANQGSEA. This CDR3 region has 14 residues.

This clonotype is medium-sized by share. V and J are TRBV15 and TRBJ2-7, with unresolved D. CDR3 length: 13 residues. Trimming shortened V by 0 bases and J by 6 bases, and 9 bases separated the two germline ends. Germline CDR1 LNHNV, CDR2 YYDKDF (reference sequence). The CDR3 region is CATSRDIVREQYF. CDR3 in DNA: TGTGCCACCAGCAGAGACATTGTACGCGAGCAGTACTTC.

This rearrangement joins TRBV6-1 to TRBJ1-1; a weak D match, TRBD1 (5 bases). Germline V gene sequence: CDR1 MNHNS, CDR2 SASEGT. The CDR3 totals 13 residues. Trimming removed 7 bases from V and 4 bases from J, with 13 bases in between. The CDR3 DNA is TGTGCCAGCATTTCGGGGGTAGGCACTGAAGCTTTCTTT. Translated: CASISGVGTEAFF.

The chain combines TRBV9 with TRBJ2-5; 13 nucleotides agree with TRBD2. The CDR3 length is 17 residues. From germline, CDR1 is SGDLS and CDR2 YYNGEE. V lost 3 bases, J lost 3 bases, and 8 bases stayed unmatched. CDR3: CASSGNGTSGTKETQYF. The CDR3 DNA is TGTGCCAGCAGCGGAAACGGGACTAGCGGGACCAAAGAGACCCAGTACTTC.

This chain links TRBV27 with TRBJ2-1; 9 bases are shared with TRBD2. The CDR3 totals 16 residues. Looked up from germline, CDR1 is MNHEY and CDR2 is SMNVEV (reference sequence). J lost 8 bases, V lost 5 bases, and 13 bases had no gene match. The DNA of the CDR3 is TGTGCCAGCAGTGGAACTCGGGCGGGAGGGTTGGATGAGCAGTTCTTC. Its protein product is CASSGTRAGGLDEQFF.

The V gene is TRBV20-1, the J gene TRBJ1-1; 8 bases match TRBD1. Germline CDR1 reads DFQATT; CDR2 reads SNEGSKA (reference sequence). Trimming removed 3 bases from V and 7 bases from J; junction bases left unmatched: 7. There are 13 residues in the CDR3. This CDR3 is CSASQGAGGEAFF. The CDR3 region has the DNA TGCAGTGCTAGTCAGGGGGCCGGCGGTGAAGCTTTCTTT.

V is TRBV7-2 and J is TRBJ2-7; TRBD2 matches 12 bases. This CDR3 is built from 16 residues. The germline gives CDR1 SGHTA, CDR2 FQGNSA. V lost 1 base, J lost 4 bases, and 5 bases stayed unmatched. CDR3 DNA: TGTGCCAGCAGCTTAGTAAGGACTAGCGGGGCTTACGAGCAGTACTTC. Amino acids: CASSLVRTSGAYEQYF. Using reference TRBV7-2 and TRBJ2-7 for the parts outside the CDR3, the full variable domain is GAGVSQSPSNKVTEKGKDVELRCDPISGHTALYWYRQSLGQGLEFLIYFQGNSAPDKSGLPSDRFSAERTGGSVSTLTIQRTQQEDSAVYLCASSLVRTSGAYEQYFGPGTRLTVT.

This chain links TRBV27 with TRBJ2-5; tentatively, D is TRBD2 (5 bases). The germline V gene has CDR1 MNHEY and CDR2 SMNVEV (reference sequence). Trimming removed 2 bases at V and 5 bases at J, with 15 bases between. The CDR3 runs to 15 residues. CDR3 residues: CASSLTGKLGETQYF. The CDR3 DNA reads as TGTGCCAGCAGTTTAACGGGGAAGTTGGGCGAGACCCAGTACTTC.

This clonotype was recorded a few times. This chain uses TRBV7-9 with TRBJ2-7; no definite D call. V lost 5 bases and J lost 4, with 6 bases in between. This CDR3 spans 11 amino acids. CDR1 SEHNR and CDR2 FQNEAQ come from the germline V gene (reference sequence). DNA of the CDR3: TGTGCCAGCAGCCTTAGATACGAGCAGTACTTC. This translates into CASSLRYEQYF.

This rearrangement joins TRBV28 to TRBJ2-1, with TRBD2 matching 8 bases. The CDR3 contains 15 residues. J gave up 3 bases and V 8 bases, and 9 bases lay outside the gene matches. CDR1 is MDHEN, CDR2 SYDVKM, per germline. CDR3 coding DNA: TGTGCCAGCCCCGACGCGGGAGGAGGCTACAATGAGCAGTTCTTC. Residues: CASPDAGGGYNEQFF.

The table lists this clonotype with a few counts. The genes are TRBV28 and TRBJ2-7, with D tentatively TRBD2 (6 bases). Germline CDR1 is MDHEN and CDR2 is SYDVKM. The germline V and J ends were trimmed by 5 bases and 4 bases, with 9 bases remaining between them. The CDR3 is made up of 12 amino acids. CDR3 loop: CASSNRGYEQYF. CDR3 DNA sequence: TGTGCCAGCAGTAACCGGGGGTACGAGCAGTACTTC.

This clonotype was seen more than once but under ten times. The chain is built from TRBV7-8 and TRBJ2-7; 8 nucleotides agree with TRBD1. Germline V gene data show CDR1 as SGHVS and CDR2 as FQNEAQ. This CDR3 region has 15 residues. The J segment lost 7 bases and the V segment lost 5 bases, leaving 13 bases of the junction unmatched. CDR3 sequence: CASSPLRTGRREQYF. CDR3 sequence (DNA): TGTGCCAGCAGCCCTCTGAGGACAGGGCGAAGAGAGCAGTACTTC.

This clonotype was seen a few times. The chain couples TRBV15 to TRBJ2-3; perhaps D is TRBD1 or TRBD2 (6 bases each). This CDR3 has 16 amino acids. The germline CDR1 and CDR2 sequences are LNHNV and YYDKDF (reference sequence). V lost 4 bases, J lost 6 bases, and 20 bases lay in between. This CDR3 reads CATSKGSVPGGDTQYF. The CDR3 DNA reads TGTGCCACCAGCAAAGGATCTGTGCCCGGGGGCGATACGCAGTATTTT.

J is TRBJ2-1 and V is TRBV7-2; D may be TRBD2 (6 bases). V was cut by 3 bases and J by 3 bases, with 9 bases left in between. The CDR3 is 14 amino acids. Germline CDR1 SGHTA, CDR2 FQGNSA. CDR3 loop: CASSLLASYNEQFF. Written as DNA, the CDR3 is TGTGCCAGCAGCTTGCTAGCGAGCTACAATGAGCAGTTCTTC. Supplemented by reference TRBV7-2 and TRBJ2-1, the full variable domain reads GAGVSQSPSNKVTEKGKDVELRCDPISGHTALYWYRQSLGQGLEFLIYFQGNSAPDKSGLPSDRFSAERTGGSVSTLTIQRTQQEDSAVYLCASSLLASYNEQFFGPGTRLTVL.

CDR3 DNA: TGTGCCAGCAGCCTGGGACTAGCGGGCTCCCCCCAGTTCTTC. This translates into CASSLGLAGSPQFF. The V and J genes are TRBV6-1 and TRBJ2-1; TRBD2 matches 12 bases. Trimming at V came to 6 bases and at J to 13 bases, leaving 10 bases not matched to a gene. CDR1 and CDR2 (germline): MNHNS, SASEGT. The CDR3 has 14 residues.

V and J are TRBV20-1 and TRBJ2-1, with 11 nucleotides matching TRBD2. CDR1 is DFQATT, CDR2 SNEGSKA, per germline (reference sequence). V lost 5 bases, J lost 6 bases, and 3 bases stayed unmatched. The CDR3 runs to 13 residues. For the CDR3, the DNA is TGCAGTGCTCGACTAGCGGGAATCAATGAGCAGTTCTTC. Encoded protein: CSARLAGINEQFF.

The chain joins TRBV20-1 to TRBJ2-1, with TRBD1 matching over 7 bases. The ends lost 3 bases at V and 5 bases at J; junction bases unmatched: 4. Germline lookup yields CDR1 DFQATT and CDR2 SNEGSKA (reference sequence). CDR3 length equals 13 residues. The chain's CDR3 is CSARPRGNNEQFF. The CDR3 DNA reads TGCAGTGCTAGGCCCAGGGGGAACAATGAGCAGTTCTTC.

This chain connects TRBV20-1 to TRBJ2-5; 9 positions match TRBD2. This CDR3 is 14 amino acids long. Germline V gene data show CDR1 as DFQATT and CDR2 as SNEGSKA (reference sequence). J gave up 5 bases and V 6 bases, and 10 bases lay outside the gene matches. CDR3 nucleotides: TGCAGTGCCTCCCTTGCTAGCGGGACCGAGACCCAGTACTTC. Residues: CSASLASGTETQYF.

This clonotype was recorded a few times. V and J are TRBV6-1 and TRBJ2-5; the D is unclear. Germline CDR1 reads MNHNS; CDR2 reads SASEGT. V lost 7 bases to trimming and J lost 5 bases, with 14 bases between them. The CDR3 sequence is 13 residues long. As DNA, the CDR3 is TGTGCCAGCATTTCGGACGGCGTGGAGACCCAGTACTTC. It codes for CASISDGVETQYF.

This clonotype is judged medium-sized. The J gene is TRBJ2-3, the V gene TRBV7-2; TRBD1 aligns across 9 bases. Trimming at V came to 7 bases and at J to 3 bases, leaving 5 bases not matched to a gene. The CDR3 contains 14 residues. In germline, CDR1 is SGHTA, CDR2 FQGNSA. CDR3 in amino acids: CASTPGQGTDTQYF. CDR3 bases: TGTGCCAGCACCCCGGGACAGGGAACAGATACGCAGTATTTT.

V gene TRBV20-1 combines with J gene TRBJ1-5; D uncertain. The CDR3 extends over 15 amino acids. CDR1 and CDR2 (germline): DFQATT, SNEGSKA (reference sequence). Trimming left V 6 bases short and J 0 bases short, with 15 bases between. Here the CDR3 DNA reads TGCAGTGCGCGGACCCGCAGGAATAGCAATCAGCCCCAGCATTTT. Its translation: CSARTRRNSNQPQHF.

This clonotype was counted a few times. The V gene is TRBV20-1, the J gene TRBJ1-2; no firm D call. Trimming removed 3 bases from V and 6 bases from J, with 11 bases in between. From germline, CDR1 is DFQATT and CDR2 SNEGSKA (reference sequence). This CDR3 spans 12 amino acids. The chain's CDR3 is CSASSPRDGYTF. The CDR3 DNA is TGCAGTGCTAGCAGCCCGCGGGATGGCTACACCTTC.

This clonotype was picked up a small number of times. The chain carries TRBV7-9 and TRBJ2-6, with 9 bases lining up with TRBD1. Germline V gene sequence: CDR1 SEHNR, CDR2 FQNEAQ (reference sequence). This CDR3 is 13 amino acids long. J lost 11 bases, V lost 4 bases, and 3 bases had no gene match. The CDR3: CASSSGQGYVLTF. CDR3 nucleotides: TGTGCCAGCAGCTCCGGACAGGGGTACGTCCTGACTTTC.

The J gene is TRBJ2-5, the V gene TRBV2; possibly TRBD2 for D (6 bases). The CDR3 runs 16 residues. Germline CDR1 is SNHLY and CDR2 is FYNNEI. V lost 3 bases, J lost 4 bases, and 18 bases lay in between. CDR3 amino acids: CASSEGRTPRRETQYF. The CDR3 DNA reads as TGTGCCAGCAGTGAGGGGAGGACACCCAGGCGAGAGACCCAGTACTTC.

The V gene is TRBV24-1, the J gene TRBJ2-2; D remains unclear. The germline V and J ends were trimmed by 9 bases and 5 bases, with 12 bases remaining between them. The CDR3 loop spans 13 amino acids. Germline V gives CDR1 KGHDR, CDR2 SFDVKD. The CDR3 sequence: CATSAESTGELFF. For the CDR3, the DNA is TGTGCCACCTCAGCTGAGTCAACCGGGGAGCTGTTTTTT.